What follows are 11 T cell receptor beta chains derived from one specimen sequenced in a study of technical replicates of blood from a few donors. Only in-frame clones appear in the TCRdb table, and some are missing; sequencing was by immunoSEQ multiplex PCR. The table includes 74,000 or so clones, 96% detected once. Sequenced material: T cells isolated from PBMCs. The receptors come from a human donor in good health.

The gene calls are TRBV29-1 and TRBJ2-5, with D unclear. There are 12 residues in the CDR3. Trimming cost V 2 bases and J 1 base, with 5 bases left between them. The germline gives CDR1 SQVTM, CDR2 ANQGSEA. The CDR3 sequence is CSVERVQETQYF. The CDR3 coding sequence is TGCAGCGTTGAACGGGTCCAAGAGACCCAGTACTTC. Full variable domain (outside the CDR3, taken from reference TRBV29-1 and TRBJ2-5): SAVISQKPSRDICQRGTSLTIQCQVDSQVTMMFWYRQQPGQSLTLIATANQGSEATYESGFVIDKFPISRPNLTFSTLTVSNMSPEDSSIYLCSVERVQETQYFGPGTRLLVL.

The rearrangement uses TRBV10-1 and TRBJ1-3; D perhaps matches TRBD1 (6 bases). Germline CDR1 is WNHNN and CDR2 is SYGVQD (reference sequence). The CDR3 contains 14 residues. V was clipped by 3 bases and J by 2 bases, with 8 bases between them. In DNA, the CDR3 is TGCGCCAGCAGTGAAGGGGGAACTGGAAACACCATATATTTT. Protein product: CASSEGGTGNTIYF.

The J gene is TRBJ1-4, the V gene TRBV27; tentatively, D is TRBD1 (6 bases). CDR3 length: 16 residues. Germline CDR1 and CDR2: MNHEY and SMNVEV (reference sequence). The ends were cut back, 6 bases at V and 0 bases at J, with 14 bases in the middle. The CDR3 region has the DNA TGTGCCAGCAGGCCTAGGGGGACCGCAACTAATGAAAAACTGTTTTTT. Its protein product is CASRPRGTATNEKLFF. The full variable domain, with the rest looked up from reference TRBV27 and TRBJ1-4, is EAQVTQNPRYLITVTGKKLTVTCSQNMNHEYMSWYRQDPGLGLRQIYYSMNVEVTDKGDVPEGYKVSRKEKRNFPLILESPSPNQTSLYFCASRPRGTATNEKLFFGSGTQLSVL.

This clone was recorded a few times. The chain combines TRBV6-4 with TRBJ2-3, with TRBD2 matching over 10 bases. CDR1 is MRHNA, CDR2 SNTAGT, per germline. The CDR3 consists of 14 residues. J lost 0 bases, V lost 8 bases, and 2 bases had no gene match. The CDR3 bases are TGTGCCAGCTCGACTAGCGGGAGCACAGATACGCAGTATTTT. Its translation is CASSTSGSTDTQYF.

The J gene is TRBJ2-7, the V gene TRBV4-3; 14 nucleotides align to TRBD2. CDR3 length equals 17 residues. V dropped 3 bases and J dropped 3; count of bases not matched to a gene: 7. Germline V gene sequence: CDR1 LGHNA, CDR2 YSLEER. The CDR3 bases are TGCGCCAGCAGCCAGCTTGGGACTAGCGGGAGTCTCTACGAGCAGTACTTC. It yields the protein CASSQLGTSGSLYEQYF.

The V and J genes are TRBV23-1 and TRBJ2-1; D call uncertain. TRBV23-1 is an ORF for which the function is uncertain. V dropped 8 bases and J dropped 14 bases, with 16 bases sitting between them. The CDR3 runs 11 residues. The DNA of the CDR3 is TGCGCCAGCCTCAAATCTACCGCGGAGTTCTTC. Its protein product is CASLKSTAEFF.

The chain carries TRBV5-1 and TRBJ1-3; weak D call: TRBD1 (6 bases). Germline-derived CDR1 and CDR2 are SGHRS and YFSETQ. The CDR3 is 19 amino acids. V was trimmed by 0 bases and J by 3 bases, leaving 22 bases between them. The CDR3 loop is CASSLVNSPLQGIGNTIYF. CDR3 nucleotides: TGCGCCAGCAGCTTGGTAAATTCCCCGCTACAGGGAATTGGAAACACCATATATTTT.

This clone was recorded only once. The V and J genes are TRBV30 and TRBJ2-3; TRBD1 matches at 8 bases. The CDR3 runs 15 residues. The J segment lost 1 base and the V segment lost 2 bases, leaving 5 bases of the junction unmatched. CDR1 and CDR2 from the germline V gene are GTSNPN and SVGIG (reference sequence). CDR3 in amino acids: CAWSRPGQGTDTQYF. DNA of the CDR3: TGTGCCTGGAGTCGTCCGGGACAGGGCACAGATACGCAGTATTTT.

The chain is built from TRBV29-1 and TRBJ2-3; perhaps TRBD1 as D (6 bases). Germline CDR1 reads SQVTM; CDR2 reads ANQGSEA. The length of the CDR3 is 14 residues. The germline V and J ends were trimmed by 7 bases and 0 bases, with 14 bases remaining between them. The CDR3 DNA sequence: TGCAGCGCCGAACAGGGACATAGCACAGATACGCAGTATTTT. Translated, it gives CSAEQGHSTDTQYF.

This sequence joins TRBV30 and TRBJ1-2; maybe TRBD1 (6 bases). The CDR3 is made up of 13 amino acids. V lost 5 bases and J 7 bases, leaving 17 bases between the germline ends. Germline V lookup: CDR1 GTSNPN, CDR2 SVGIG (reference sequence). The CDR3 protein is CAWQKDRDLGYTF. CDR3 DNA sequence: TGTGCCTGGCAGAAGGACAGAGACCTTGGCTACACCTTC.

V and J are TRBV30 and TRBJ1-5, with D perhaps matching TRBD1 (5 bases). The CDR3 sequence is 13 residues long. Germline V gene data show CDR1 as GTSNPN and CDR2 as SVGIG (reference sequence). V was clipped by 3 bases and J by 11 bases, with 17 bases between them. In DNA form, the CDR3 reads TGTGCCTGGAGACCAAATGGTGGGGGGACCCAGCATTTT. This encodes CAWRPNGGGTQHF.